This T cell receptor (beta chain) was captured in a study of blood T cell repertoires in COVID-19. At the level of the study: What the recovered Cohort 3 donors had was two negative PCRs, clearance, or symptom resolution. The analysed material was cDNA or gDNA that came from T cells, B-cell-depleted T cells, or PBMCs.

In terms of age and location, participants ranged from about 18 to 95 years and lived in about two dozen US areas. The CDR3 has 15 residues. Per the germline V gene, CDR1 is LNHDA and CDR2 is SQIVND (reference sequence). The V end was cut by 1 base, the J end by 0 bases, with 7 bases between. As originally analysed: Amplification from reference gene primers served as the basis for estimated nucleated cell counts. Method: immunoSEQ multiplex PCR; TCRdb's copy keeps in-frame clones and lacks some. D and trimming were read from the DNA, whereas the V and J calls and clone size are those reported in that table. The sample consists of 250,000 to 350,000 clones, around 90% of them appearing once.

This TCR derives from a woman aged 60-70 years in a cohort exposed to, infected with or recovered from COVID-19 (not recorded which). Material for sequencing was PBMCs or T cells enriched from blood (not recorded which). The chain carries TRBV19 and TRBJ1-5; D is possibly TRBD1 (5 bases). CDR3 sequence (DNA): TGTGCCAGTAGTATAGGCCAGGGTAGCAATCAGCCCCAGCATTTT. Protein product: CASSIGQGSNQPQHF.